These 11 T cell receptor beta chains were sequenced from one sample in a study of T cell responses to AZD1222 COVID-19 vaccine. TCRdb's copy holds only in-frame clones and misses some; the assay was immunoSEQ multiplex PCR. The repertoire holds over 130,000 clones, with 80% to 95% as singletons. The sequencing here drew on peripheral blood, taken 28 days after the second AZD1222 dose. These receptors originate from an adult who received the AZD1222 COVID-19 vaccine.

The V and J genes are TRBV7-9 and TRBJ2-7; D call uncertain. V dropped 6 bases and J dropped 4 bases, with 10 bases sitting between them. This CDR3 is built from 12 residues. In germline, CDR1 is SEHNR, CDR2 FQNEAQ (reference sequence). For the CDR3, the DNA is TGTGCCAGCAGTTCTAACCCTTACGAGCAGTACTTC. Translation: CASSSNPYEQYF.

This chain joins TRBV4-2 and TRBJ1-5; no definite D call. Trimming shortened V by 8 bases and J by 2 bases, and 19 bases separated the two germline ends. Germline V CDR1 and CDR2: LGHNA, YNFKEQ. CDR3 length: 16 amino acids. The CDR3 here is CASAPRSGVGNQPQHF. The CDR3 nucleotides are TGTGCCAGCGCGCCTAGGTCTGGCGTGGGCAATCAGCCCCAGCATTTT.

The chain is built from TRBV19 and TRBJ1-5, with D uncertain. The V gene's germline CDR1 is LNHDA and CDR2 SQIVND (reference sequence). The CDR3 contains 15 residues. V gave up 5 bases and J gave up 7 bases, with 18 bases separating them. The chain's CDR3 is CASSPSTGYNQPQHF. CDR3 coding DNA: TGTGCCAGTAGTCCATCAACGGGTTATAACCAGCCCCAGCATTTT.

The chain carries TRBV4-2 and TRBJ2-7; 14 bases are shared with TRBD2. Germline trimming cut 3 bases from V and 6 bases from J; bases unmatched to any gene: 4. Germline loops: CDR1 LGHNA, CDR2 YNFKEQ. The CDR3 length is 15 residues. For the CDR3, the DNA is TGTGCCAGCAGCCAGGGCGGACTAGCGGGAGGCGAGCAGTACTTC. Translating gives CASSQGGLAGGEQYF.

The chain has TRBV27 and TRBJ1-6; maybe TRBD1 (5 bases). The CDR3 covers 14 residues. The V gene lost 2 bases and the J gene lost 13 bases, with 15 bases spanning the gap. Germline-derived CDR1 and CDR2 are MNHEY and SMNVEV (reference sequence). The CDR3 is CASSLTGALRPLHF. CDR3 sequence (DNA): TGTGCCAGCAGTTTAACCGGGGCCCTGCGGCCCCTCCACTTT.

The V and J genes are TRBV24-1 and TRBJ2-7; a possible D gene is TRBD1 (6 bases). This CDR3 contains 13 residues. With 7 bases removed from V and 3 bases from J, the gap between germline ends came to 12 bases. Germline V gene data show CDR1 as KGHDR and CDR2 as SFDVKD. CDR3 region: CATSSGTSYEQYF. The CDR3 DNA follows: TGTGCCACCAGCTCCGGGACAAGCTACGAGCAGTACTTC.

The rearrangement links TRBV2 to TRBJ2-7, with 9 bases matching TRBD1. Germline values: CDR1 SNHLY, CDR2 FYNNEI. The length of the CDR3 is 14 residues. The J segment lost 2 bases and the V segment lost 6 bases, leaving 5 bases of the junction unmatched. The CDR3 spells CASRTDRGPYEQYF. The CDR3 DNA reads TGTGCCAGCAGGACGGACAGGGGACCCTACGAGCAGTACTTC. The variable domain in full, completed from reference TRBV2 and TRBJ2-7, reads EPEVTQTPSHQVTQMGQEVILRCVPISNHLYFYWYRQILGQKVEFLVSFYNNEISEKSEIFDDQFSVERPDGSNFTLKIRSTKLEDSAMYFCASRTDRGPYEQYFGPGTRLTVT.

V is TRBV15 and J is TRBJ1-1; D unresolved. Germline V lookup: CDR1 LNHNV, CDR2 YYDKDF (reference sequence). V was pared by 0 bases and J by 0 bases, with 8 bases between. This CDR3 has 15 amino acids. The CDR3 region is CATSREKGVNTEAFF. The CDR3 bases are TGTGCCACCAGCAGAGAAAAGGGAGTGAACACTGAAGCTTTCTTT.

The chain uses TRBV5-5 and TRBJ2-1, with no clear D. This CDR3 spans 12 amino acids. V dropped 1 base and J dropped 9 bases, with 8 bases sitting between them. Germline CDR1 reads SGHKS; CDR2 reads YYEKEE (reference sequence). This CDR3 is CASSLWGIEQFF. CDR3 DNA: TGTGCCAGCAGCTTGTGGGGAATTGAGCAGTTCTTC.

The chain carries TRBV27 and TRBJ1-2, with D maybe TRBD1 (6 bases). The V and J ends lost 5 bases and 4 bases respectively, with 17 bases between them. The germline V gene has CDR1 MNHEY and CDR2 SMNVEV (reference sequence). The length of the CDR3 is 15 residues. DNA for the CDR3: TGTGCCAGCAGTGTCCGACAGGCAACCAGCTATGGCTACACCTTC. This codes for CASSVRQATSYGYTF.

V usage is TRBV4-2 and J usage is TRBJ2-3, with 7 positions matching TRBD2. Germline loops: CDR1 LGHNA, CDR2 YNFKEQ. This CDR3 has 14 amino acids. After removal of 0 bases from V and 5 bases from J, the junction contained 2 bases not matched to a gene. CDR3 amino acids: CASSQEGGQDTQYF. CDR3 nucleotides: TGTGCCAGCAGCCAAGAGGGAGGGCAAGATACGCAGTATTTT.